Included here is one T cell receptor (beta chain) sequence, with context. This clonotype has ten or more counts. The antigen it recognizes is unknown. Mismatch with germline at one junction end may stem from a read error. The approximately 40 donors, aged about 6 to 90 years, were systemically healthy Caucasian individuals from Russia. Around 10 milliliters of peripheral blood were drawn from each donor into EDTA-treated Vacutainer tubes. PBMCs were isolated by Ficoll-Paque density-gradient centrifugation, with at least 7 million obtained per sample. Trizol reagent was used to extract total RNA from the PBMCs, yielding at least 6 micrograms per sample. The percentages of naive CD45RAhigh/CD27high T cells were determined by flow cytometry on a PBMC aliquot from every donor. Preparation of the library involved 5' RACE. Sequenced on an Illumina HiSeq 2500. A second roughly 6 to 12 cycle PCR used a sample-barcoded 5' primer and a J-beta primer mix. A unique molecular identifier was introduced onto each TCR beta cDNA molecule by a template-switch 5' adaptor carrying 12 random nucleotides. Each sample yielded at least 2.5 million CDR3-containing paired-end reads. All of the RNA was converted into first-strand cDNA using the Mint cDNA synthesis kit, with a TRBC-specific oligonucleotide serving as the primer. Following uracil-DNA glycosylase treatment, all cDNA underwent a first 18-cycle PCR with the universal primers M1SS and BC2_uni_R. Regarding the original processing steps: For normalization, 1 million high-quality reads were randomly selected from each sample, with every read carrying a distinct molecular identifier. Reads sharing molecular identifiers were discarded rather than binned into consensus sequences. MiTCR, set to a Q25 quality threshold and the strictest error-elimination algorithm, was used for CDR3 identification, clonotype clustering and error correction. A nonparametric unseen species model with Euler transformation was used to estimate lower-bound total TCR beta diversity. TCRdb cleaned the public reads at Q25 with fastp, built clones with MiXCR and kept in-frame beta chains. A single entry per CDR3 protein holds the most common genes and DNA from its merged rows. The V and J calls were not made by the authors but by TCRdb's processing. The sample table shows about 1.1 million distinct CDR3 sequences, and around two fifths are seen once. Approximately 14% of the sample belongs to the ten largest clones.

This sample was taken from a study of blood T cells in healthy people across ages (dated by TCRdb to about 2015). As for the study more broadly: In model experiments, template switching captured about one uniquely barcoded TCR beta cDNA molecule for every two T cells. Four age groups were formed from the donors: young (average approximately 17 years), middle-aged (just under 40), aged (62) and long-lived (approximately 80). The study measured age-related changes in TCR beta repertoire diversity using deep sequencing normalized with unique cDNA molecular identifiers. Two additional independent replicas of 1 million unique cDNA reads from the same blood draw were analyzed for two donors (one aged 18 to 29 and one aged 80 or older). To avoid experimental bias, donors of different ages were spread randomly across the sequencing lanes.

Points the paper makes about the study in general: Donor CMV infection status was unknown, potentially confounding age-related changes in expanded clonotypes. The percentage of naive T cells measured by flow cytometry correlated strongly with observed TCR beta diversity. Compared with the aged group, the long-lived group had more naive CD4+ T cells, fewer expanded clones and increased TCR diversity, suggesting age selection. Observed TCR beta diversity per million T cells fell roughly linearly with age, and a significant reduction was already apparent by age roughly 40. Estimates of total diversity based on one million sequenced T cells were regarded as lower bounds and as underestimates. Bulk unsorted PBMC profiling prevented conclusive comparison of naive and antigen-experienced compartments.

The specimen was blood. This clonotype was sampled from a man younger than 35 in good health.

This receptor carries the CDR3 CSALARINEQLFF. DNA sequence: TGCAGTGCTCTCGCCAGGATTAATGAACAACTGTTTTTT. The receptor chain draws on TRBV20-1 and TRBJ1-4; the D segment cannot be called with confidence. Per the germline V gene (reference sequence), DFQATT is the CDR1 and SNEGSKA is the CDR2. The CDR3 numbers 13 residues from cysteine through phenylalanine. CDR3 DNA is the only sequence kept; it has 39 bases, read in frame from the first base.